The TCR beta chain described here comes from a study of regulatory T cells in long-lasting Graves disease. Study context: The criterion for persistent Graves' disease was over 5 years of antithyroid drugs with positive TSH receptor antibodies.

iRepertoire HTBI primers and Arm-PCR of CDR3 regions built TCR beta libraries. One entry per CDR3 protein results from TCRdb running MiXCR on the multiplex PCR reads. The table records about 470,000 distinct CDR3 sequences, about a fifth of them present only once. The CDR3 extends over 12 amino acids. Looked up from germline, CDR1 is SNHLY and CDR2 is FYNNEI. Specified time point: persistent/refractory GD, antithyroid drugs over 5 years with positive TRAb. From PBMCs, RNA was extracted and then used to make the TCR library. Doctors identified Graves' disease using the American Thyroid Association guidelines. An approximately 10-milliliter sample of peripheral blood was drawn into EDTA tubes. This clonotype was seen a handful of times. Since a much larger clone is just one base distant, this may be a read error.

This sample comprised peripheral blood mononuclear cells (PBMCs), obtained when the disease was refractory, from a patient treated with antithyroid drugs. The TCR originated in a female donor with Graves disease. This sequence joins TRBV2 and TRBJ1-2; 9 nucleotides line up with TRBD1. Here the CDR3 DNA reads TGTGTCAACGACAGGGGGAACTATGGCTACACCTTC. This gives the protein CVNDRGNYGYTF.